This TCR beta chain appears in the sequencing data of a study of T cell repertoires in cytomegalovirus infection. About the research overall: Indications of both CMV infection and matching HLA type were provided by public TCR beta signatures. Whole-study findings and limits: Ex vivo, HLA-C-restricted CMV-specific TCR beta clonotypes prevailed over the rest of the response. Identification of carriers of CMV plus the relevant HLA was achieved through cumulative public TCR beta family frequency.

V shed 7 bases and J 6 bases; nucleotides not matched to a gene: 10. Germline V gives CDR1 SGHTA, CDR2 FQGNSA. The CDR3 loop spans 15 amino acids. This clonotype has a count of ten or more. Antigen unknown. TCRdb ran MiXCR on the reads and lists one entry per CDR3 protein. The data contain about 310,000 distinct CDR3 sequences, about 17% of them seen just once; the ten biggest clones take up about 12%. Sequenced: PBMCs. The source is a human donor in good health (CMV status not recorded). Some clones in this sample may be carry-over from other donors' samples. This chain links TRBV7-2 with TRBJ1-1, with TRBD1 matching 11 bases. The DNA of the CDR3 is TGTGCCAGCATCCGAAGGACAGGGGGCGCGGCTGAAGCTTTCTTT. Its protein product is CASIRRTGGAAEAFF.